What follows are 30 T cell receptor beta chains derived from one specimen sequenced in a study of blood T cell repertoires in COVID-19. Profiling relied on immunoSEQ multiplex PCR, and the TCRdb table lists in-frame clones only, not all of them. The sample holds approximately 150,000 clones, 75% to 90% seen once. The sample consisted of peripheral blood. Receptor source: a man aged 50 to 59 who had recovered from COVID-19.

The CDR3 protein is CASSSYLDSYGYTF. CDR3 nucleotides: TGTGCCAGCAGCTCCTACCTAGACTCCTATGGCTACACCTTC. The V and J genes are TRBV14 and TRBJ1-2; D is undetermined. This CDR3 is 14 amino acids long. V was clipped by 5 bases and J by 4 bases, with 14 bases between them. The germline CDR1 and CDR2 sequences are SGHDN and FVKESK.

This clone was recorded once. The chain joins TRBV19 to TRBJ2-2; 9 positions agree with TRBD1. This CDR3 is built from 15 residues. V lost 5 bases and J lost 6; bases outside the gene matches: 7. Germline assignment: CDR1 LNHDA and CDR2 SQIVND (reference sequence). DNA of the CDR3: TGTGCCAGTAGTTTGATGGACAGGGGAGCCGGGGAGCTGTTTTTT. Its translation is CASSLMDRGAGELFF.

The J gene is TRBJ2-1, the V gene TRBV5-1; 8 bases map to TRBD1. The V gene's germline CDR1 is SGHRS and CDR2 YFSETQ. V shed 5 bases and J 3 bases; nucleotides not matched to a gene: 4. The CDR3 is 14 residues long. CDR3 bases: TGCGCCAGCAGACAGGGGGTATACTACAATGAGCAGTTCTTC. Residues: CASRQGVYYNEQFF.

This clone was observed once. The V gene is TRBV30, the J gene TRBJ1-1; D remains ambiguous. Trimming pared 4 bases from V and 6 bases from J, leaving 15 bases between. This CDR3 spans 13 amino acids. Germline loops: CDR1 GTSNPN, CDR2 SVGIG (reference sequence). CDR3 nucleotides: TGTGCCTGGAACGGCGGTCGGAGGGCTGAAGCTTTCTTT. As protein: CAWNGGRRAEAFF.

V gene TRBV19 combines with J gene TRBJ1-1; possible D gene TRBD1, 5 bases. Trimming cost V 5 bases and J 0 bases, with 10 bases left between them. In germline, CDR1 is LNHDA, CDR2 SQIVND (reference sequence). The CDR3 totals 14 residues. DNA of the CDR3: TGTGCCAGTAGTCCCACAGGCATGAACACTGAAGCTTTCTTT. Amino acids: CASSPTGMNTEAFF.

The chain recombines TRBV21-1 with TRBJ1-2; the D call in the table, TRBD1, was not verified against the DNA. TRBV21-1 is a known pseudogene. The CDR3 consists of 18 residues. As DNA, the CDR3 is TGTGCCAGCAGCAATATTCCTAGTAGCAGGACAGGAACTTATGGCTACACCTTC. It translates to CASSNIPSSRTGTYGYTF.

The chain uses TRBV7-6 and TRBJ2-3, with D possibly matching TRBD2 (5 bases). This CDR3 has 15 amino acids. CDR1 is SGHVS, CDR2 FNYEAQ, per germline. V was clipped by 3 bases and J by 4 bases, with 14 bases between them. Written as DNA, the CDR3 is TGTGCCAGCAGCTTTTGGACTGTAAGCTCAGATACGCAGTATTTT. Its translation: CASSFWTVSSDTQYF.

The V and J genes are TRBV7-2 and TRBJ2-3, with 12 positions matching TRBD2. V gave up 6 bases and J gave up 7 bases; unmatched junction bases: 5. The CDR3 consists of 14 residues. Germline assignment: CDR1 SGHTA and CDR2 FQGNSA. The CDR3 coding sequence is TGTGCCAGCAGGGCTAGCGGGGGGGCAAATACGCAGTATTTT. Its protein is CASRASGGANTQYF.

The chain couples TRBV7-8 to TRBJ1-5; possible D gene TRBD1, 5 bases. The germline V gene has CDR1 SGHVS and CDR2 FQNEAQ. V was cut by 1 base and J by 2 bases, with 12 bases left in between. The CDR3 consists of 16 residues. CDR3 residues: CASSLEWSTGNQPQHF. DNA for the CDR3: TGTGCCAGCAGCTTAGAGTGGTCGACAGGCAATCAGCCCCAGCATTTT.

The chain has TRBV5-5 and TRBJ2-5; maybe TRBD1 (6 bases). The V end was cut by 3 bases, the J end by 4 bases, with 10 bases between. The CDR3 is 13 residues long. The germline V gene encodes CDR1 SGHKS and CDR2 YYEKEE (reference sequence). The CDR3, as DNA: TGTGCCAGCAGCTCGGGGACACCAGAGACCCAGTACTTC. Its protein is CASSSGTPETQYF.

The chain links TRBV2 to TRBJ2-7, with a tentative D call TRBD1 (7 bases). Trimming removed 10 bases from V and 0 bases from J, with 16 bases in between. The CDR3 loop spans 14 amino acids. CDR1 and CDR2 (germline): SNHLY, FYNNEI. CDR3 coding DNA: TGTGCCACCAGGGGGGCCCGGGTCTCCTACGAGCAGTACTTC. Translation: CATRGARVSYEQYF.

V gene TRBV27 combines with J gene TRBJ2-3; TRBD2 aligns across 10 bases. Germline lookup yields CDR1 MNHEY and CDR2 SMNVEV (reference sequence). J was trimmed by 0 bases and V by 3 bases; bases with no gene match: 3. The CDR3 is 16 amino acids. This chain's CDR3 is CASSFQRGGSTDTQYF. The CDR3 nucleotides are TGTGCCAGCAGTTTCCAGCGGGGGGGCAGCACAGATACGCAGTATTTT.

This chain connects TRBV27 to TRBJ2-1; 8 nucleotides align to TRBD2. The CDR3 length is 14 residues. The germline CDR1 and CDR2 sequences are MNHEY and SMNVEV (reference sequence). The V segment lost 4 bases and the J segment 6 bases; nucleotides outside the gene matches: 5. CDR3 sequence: CASSSLAGLNEQFF. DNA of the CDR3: TGTGCCAGCAGTTCTCTAGCGGGCCTCAATGAGCAGTTCTTC.

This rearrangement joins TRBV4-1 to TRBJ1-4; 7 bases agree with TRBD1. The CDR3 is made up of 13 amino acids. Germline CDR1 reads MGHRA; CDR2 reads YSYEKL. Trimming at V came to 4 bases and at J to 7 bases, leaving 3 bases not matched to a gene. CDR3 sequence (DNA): TGCGCCAGCAGCCTCTGGACAGGTGAAAAACTGTTTTTT. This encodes CASSLWTGEKLFF.

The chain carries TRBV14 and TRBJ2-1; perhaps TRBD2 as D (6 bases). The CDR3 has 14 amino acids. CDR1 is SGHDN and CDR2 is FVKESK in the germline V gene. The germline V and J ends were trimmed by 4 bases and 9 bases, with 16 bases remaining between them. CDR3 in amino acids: CASSLRGSVREQFF. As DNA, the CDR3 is TGTGCCAGCAGCCTACGGGGGTCTGTTCGTGAGCAGTTCTTC.

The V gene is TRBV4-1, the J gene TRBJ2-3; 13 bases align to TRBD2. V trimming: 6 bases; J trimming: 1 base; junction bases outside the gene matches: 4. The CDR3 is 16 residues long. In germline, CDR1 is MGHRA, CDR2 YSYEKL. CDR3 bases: TGCGCCAGCAGTCAGGGACTAGCGGGGCGCACAGATACGCAGTATTTT. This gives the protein CASSQGLAGRTDTQYF.

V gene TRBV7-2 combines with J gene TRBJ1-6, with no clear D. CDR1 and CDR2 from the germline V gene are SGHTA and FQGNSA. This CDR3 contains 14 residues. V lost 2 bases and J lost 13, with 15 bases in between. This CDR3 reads CASSLSPPIPPLHF. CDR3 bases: TGTGCCAGCAGCTTAAGCCCGCCTATCCCGCCCCTCCACTTT.

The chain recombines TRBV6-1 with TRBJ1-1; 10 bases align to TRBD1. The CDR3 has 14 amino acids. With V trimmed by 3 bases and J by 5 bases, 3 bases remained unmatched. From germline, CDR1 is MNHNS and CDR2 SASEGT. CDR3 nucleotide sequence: TGTGCCAGCAGTGAGACAGGGGGCTGGACTGAAGCTTTCTTT. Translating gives CASSETGGWTEAFF.

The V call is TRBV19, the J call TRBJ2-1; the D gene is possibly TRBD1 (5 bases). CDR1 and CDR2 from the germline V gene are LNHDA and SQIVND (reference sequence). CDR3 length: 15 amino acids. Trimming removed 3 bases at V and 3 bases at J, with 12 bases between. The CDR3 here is CASSIFTGFYNEQFF. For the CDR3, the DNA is TGTGCCAGTAGTATTTTCACAGGATTCTACAATGAGCAGTTCTTC. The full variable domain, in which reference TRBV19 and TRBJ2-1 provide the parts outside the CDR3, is DGGITQSPKYLFRKEGQNVTLSCEQNLNHDAMYWYRQDPGQGLRLIYYSQIVNDFQKGDIAEGYSVSREKKESFPLTVTSAQKNPTAFYLCASSIFTGFYNEQFFGPGTRLTVL.

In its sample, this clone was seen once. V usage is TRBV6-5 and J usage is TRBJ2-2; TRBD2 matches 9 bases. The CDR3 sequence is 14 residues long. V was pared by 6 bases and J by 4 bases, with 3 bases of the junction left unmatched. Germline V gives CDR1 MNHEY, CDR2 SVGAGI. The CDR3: CASSGLASTGELFF. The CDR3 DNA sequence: TGTGCCAGCAGCGGACTAGCGTCCACCGGGGAGCTGTTTTTT.

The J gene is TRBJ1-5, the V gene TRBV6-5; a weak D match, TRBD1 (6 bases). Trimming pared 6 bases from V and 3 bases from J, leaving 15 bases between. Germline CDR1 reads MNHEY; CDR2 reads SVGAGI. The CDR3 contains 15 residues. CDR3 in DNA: TGTGCCAGCAGACAAACGGGGGGCTTCAATCAGCCCCAGCATTTT. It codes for CASRQTGGFNQPQHF.

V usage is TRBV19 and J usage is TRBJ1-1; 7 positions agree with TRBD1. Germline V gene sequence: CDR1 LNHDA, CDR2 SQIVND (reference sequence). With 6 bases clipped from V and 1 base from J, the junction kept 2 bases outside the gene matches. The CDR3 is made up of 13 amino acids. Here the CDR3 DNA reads TGTGCCAGTAGCAGGGACAGGAACACTGAAGCTTTCTTT. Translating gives CASSRDRNTEAFF.

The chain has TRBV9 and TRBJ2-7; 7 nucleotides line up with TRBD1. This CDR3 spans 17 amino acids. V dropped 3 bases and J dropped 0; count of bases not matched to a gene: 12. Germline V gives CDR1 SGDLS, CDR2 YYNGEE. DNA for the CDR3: TGTGCCAGCAGCGCGGACACCAACAGGGGCCTCTCCTACGAGCAGTACTTC. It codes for CASSADTNRGLSYEQYF.

This chain's CDR3 is CASSVSDGGASEQFF. DNA of the CDR3: TGTGCCAGCAGCGTCTCTGACGGGGGGGCGTCTGAGCAGTTCTTC. The chain couples TRBV2 to TRBJ2-1, with 8 bases matching TRBD2. Per the germline V gene, CDR1 is SNHLY and CDR2 is FYNNEI. After removal of 6 bases from V and 9 bases from J, the junction contained 13 bases not matched to a gene. The CDR3 is made up of 15 amino acids.

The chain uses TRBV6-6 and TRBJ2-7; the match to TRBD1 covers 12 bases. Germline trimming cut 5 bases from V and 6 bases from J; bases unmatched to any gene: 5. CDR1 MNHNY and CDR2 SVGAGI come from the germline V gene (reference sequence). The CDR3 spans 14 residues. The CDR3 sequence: CASSPGTGGPEQYF. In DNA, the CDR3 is TGTGCCAGCAGTCCAGGGACAGGGGGCCCCGAGCAGTACTTC.

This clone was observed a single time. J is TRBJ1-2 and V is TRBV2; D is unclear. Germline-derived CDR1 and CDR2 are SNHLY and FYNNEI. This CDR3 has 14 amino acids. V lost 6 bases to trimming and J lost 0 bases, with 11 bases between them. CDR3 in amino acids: CASSRVQANYGYTF. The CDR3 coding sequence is TGTGCCAGCAGCCGGGTACAAGCTAACTATGGCTACACCTTC.

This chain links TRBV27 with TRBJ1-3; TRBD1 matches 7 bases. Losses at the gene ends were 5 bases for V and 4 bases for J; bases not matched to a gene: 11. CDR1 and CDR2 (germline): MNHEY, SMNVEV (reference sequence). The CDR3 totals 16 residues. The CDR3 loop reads CASSLFSDRDGNTIYF. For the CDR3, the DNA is TGTGCCAGCAGTCTCTTCTCCGACAGGGACGGAAACACCATATATTTT.

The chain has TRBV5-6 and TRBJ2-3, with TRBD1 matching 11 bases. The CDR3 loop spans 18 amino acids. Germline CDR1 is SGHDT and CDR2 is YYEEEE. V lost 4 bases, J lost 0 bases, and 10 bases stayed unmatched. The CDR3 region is CASSAAGTGGYSTDTQYF. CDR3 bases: TGTGCCAGCAGCGCCGCCGGGACAGGGGGGTATAGCACAGATACGCAGTATTTT. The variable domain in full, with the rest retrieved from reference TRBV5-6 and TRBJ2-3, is DAGVTQSPTHLIKTRGQQVTLRCSPKSGHDTVSWYQQALGQGPQFIFQYYEEEERQRGNFPDRFSGHQFPNYSSELNVNALLLGDSALYLCASSAAGTGGYSTDTQYFGPGTRLTVL.

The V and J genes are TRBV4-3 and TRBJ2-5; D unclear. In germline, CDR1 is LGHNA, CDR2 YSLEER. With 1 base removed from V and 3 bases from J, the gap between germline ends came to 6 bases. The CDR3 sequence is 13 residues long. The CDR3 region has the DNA TGCGCCAGCAGCCAAGGGCTGGAAGAGACCCAGTACTTC. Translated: CASSQGLEETQYF.

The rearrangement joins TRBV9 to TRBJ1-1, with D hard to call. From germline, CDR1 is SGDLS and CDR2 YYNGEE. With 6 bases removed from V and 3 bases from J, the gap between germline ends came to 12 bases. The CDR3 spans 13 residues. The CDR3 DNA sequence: TGTGCCAGCAACCAACCGGGGTACACTGAAGCTTTCTTT. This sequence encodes CASNQPGYTEAFF. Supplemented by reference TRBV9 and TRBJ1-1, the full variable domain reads DSGVTQTPKHLITATGQRVTLRCSPRSGDLSVYWYQQSLDQGLQFLIQYYNGEERAKGNILERFSAQQFPDLHSELNLSSLELGDSALYFCASNQPGYTEAFFGQGTRLTVV.